Listed here is a single TCR beta chain. The entry originates in a study of blood T cell repertoires in COVID-19. Germline CDR1 reads SGHRS; CDR2 reads YFSETQ. V dropped 3 bases and J dropped 1; count of bases not matched to a gene: 10. The CDR3 loop spans 16 amino acids. Data came from immunoSEQ multiplex PCR; TCRdb stores just in-frame clones and leaves some out. The repertoire holds about 110,000 clones, with 84% as singletons. The receptor was derived from a woman aged 40 to 49 with acute or convalescent COVID-19. The chain links TRBV5-1 to TRBJ2-7, with 7 bases that match TRBD1. The sequenced sample consisted of peripheral blood. The CDR3 loop is CASSSRTGAISYEQYF. CDR3 DNA: TGCGCCAGCAGCTCGCGAACAGGGGCTATATCCTACGAGCAGTACTTC.